These 16 T cell receptor beta chains were sequenced from one sample in a study of pediatric ulcerative colitis. This table comes from immunoSEQ multiplex PCR, and its TCRdb copy is limited to in-frame clones, with some not included. The sample carries about 60,000 clones, around 87% recorded once. The sample was blood. The receptors come from a boy aged 5-17 years who was a control in a study of pediatric ulcerative colitis.

The V gene is TRBV19, the J gene TRBJ1-2; D unresolved. Germline V gene sequence: CDR1 LNHDA, CDR2 SQIVND (reference sequence). V was trimmed by 10 bases and J by 4 bases, leaving 7 bases between them. This CDR3 is 10 amino acids long. The chain's CDR3 is CATRGYGYTF. CDR3 DNA sequence: TGTGCCACCCGAGGCTATGGCTACACCTTC.

The chain couples TRBV7-8 to TRBJ1-2; D might be TRBD1 (5 bases). The ends were cut back, 5 bases at V and 6 bases at J, with 19 bases in the middle. The CDR3 covers 15 residues. CDR1 and CDR2 (germline): SGHVS, FQNEAQ. CDR3 in DNA: TGTGCCAGCAGCCAGCGGGGCCACCGCTTAAATGGCTACACCTTC. Its translation: CASSQRGHRLNGYTF.

J is TRBJ1-4 and V is TRBV6-1; perhaps TRBD1 as D (6 bases). Germline assignment: CDR1 MNHNS and CDR2 SASEGT. The V end was cut by 2 bases, the J end by 7 bases, with 14 bases between. The CDR3 contains 15 residues. The CDR3: CASSEQAGEIEKLFF. CDR3 coding DNA: TGTGCCAGCAGTGAACAGGCAGGGGAGATTGAAAAACTGTTTTTT.

The rearrangement uses TRBV6-5 and TRBJ1-3; a weak D match, TRBD1 (6 bases). The CDR3 is made up of 16 amino acids. Trimming stripped 2 bases from V and 2 bases from J, with 13 bases between. CDR1 and CDR2 (germline): MNHEY, SVGAGI. CDR3 DNA: TGTGCCAGCAGTTACAACAGGGAACCCACTGGAAACACCATATATTTT. This gives the protein CASSYNREPTGNTIYF.

The gene calls are TRBV6-1 and TRBJ1-1; the D is unclear. From germline, CDR1 is MNHNS and CDR2 SASEGT. V was clipped by 8 bases and J by 7 bases, with 14 bases between them. This CDR3 contains 12 residues. CDR3 sequence: CASVEFGVEAFF. CDR3 DNA sequence: TGTGCCAGCGTAGAATTTGGGGTTGAAGCTTTCTTT.

The chain is built from TRBV11-2 and TRBJ2-3; 8 nucleotides line up with TRBD2. V dropped 0 bases and J dropped 1; count of bases not matched to a gene: 3. CDR1 and CDR2 from the germline V gene are SGHAT and FQNNGV. The CDR3 sequence is 16 residues long. CDR3 sequence: CASSLDPAGGTDTQYF. Written as DNA, the CDR3 is TGTGCCAGCAGCTTAGATCCAGCGGGGGGCACAGATACGCAGTATTTT.

The V and J genes are TRBV5-4 and TRBJ1-1; 9 nucleotides line up with TRBD1. CDR3 length: 15 residues. J gave up 4 bases and V 1 base, and 5 bases lay outside the gene matches. The germline V gene has CDR1 SGHNT and CDR2 YYREEE (reference sequence). CDR3 DNA: TGTGCCAGCAGCTTGATGACAGGGGGGATCACTGAAGCTTTCTTT. Residues: CASSLMTGGITEAFF.

The chain links TRBV10-2 to TRBJ1-1; 11 nucleotides agree with TRBD1. Trimming at V came to 0 bases and at J to 4 bases, leaving 4 bases not matched to a gene. The CDR3 extends over 16 amino acids. CDR1 is WSHSY, CDR2 SAAADI, per germline. In nucleotides, the CDR3 is TGCGCCAGCAGTGAGTCGTTGGGACAGGGGGGCACTGAAGCTTTCTTT. Translated: CASSESLGQGGTEAFF.

The chain couples TRBV18 to TRBJ2-1; 7 positions match TRBD2. CDR3 length: 16 amino acids. Looked up from germline, CDR1 is KGHSH and CDR2 is LQKENI. V shed 4 bases, J shed 7 bases, and the junction held 13 bases outside the gene matches. CDR3 DNA sequence: TGTGCCAGCTCACGTATCAAGTCCCCGGGACTAAATGAGCAGTTCTTC. It encodes CASSRIKSPGLNEQFF.

The chain carries TRBV10-3 and TRBJ1-4; tentatively, D is TRBD1 (5 bases). V was cut by 8 bases and J by 4 bases, with 11 bases left in between. The length of the CDR3 is 13 residues. CDR1 is ENHRY, CDR2 SYGVKD, per germline. CDR3 protein: CAIRAGINEKLFF. The DNA of the CDR3 is TGTGCCATCCGTGCAGGGATTAATGAAAAACTGTTTTTT.

The chain employs TRBV29-1 and TRBJ2-1; D possibly corresponds to TRBD2 (6 bases). The V gene lost 5 bases and the J gene lost 3 bases, with 26 bases spanning the gap. Germline assignment: CDR1 SQVTM and CDR2 ANQGSEA. The CDR3 is 18 amino acids. CDR3 DNA sequence: TGCAGCGTTCCACCGGGACTGAATACTAAAGTTAGCTACAATGAGCAGTTCTTC. This sequence encodes CSVPPGLNTKVSYNEQFF.

This clone has just a few counts. V usage is TRBV28 and J usage is TRBJ1-6; D is perhaps TRBD1 (6 bases). V was cut by 8 bases and J by 14 bases, with 19 bases left in between. The CDR3 totals 13 residues. CDR1 and CDR2 from the germline V gene are MDHEN and SYDVKM. CDR3 region: CASVDSLVSTLHF. In nucleotides, the CDR3 is TGTGCCAGCGTGGACAGCCTAGTCTCAACCCTCCACTTT.

CDR3 sequence reads: CASSERGGQADTQYF. The CDR3 DNA reads TGTGCCAGCAGTGAAAGGGGCGGGCAGGCAGATACGCAGTATTTT. The genes are TRBV2 and TRBJ2-3; the D gene could be TRBD1 or TRBD2 (5 bases each). The germline CDR1 and CDR2 sequences are SNHLY and FYNNEI. V gave up 2 bases and J gave up 4 bases, with 13 bases separating them. CDR3 length: 15 amino acids.

The chain couples TRBV19 to TRBJ2-7, with TRBD1 identical over 10 bases. Germline V gene data show CDR1 as LNHDA and CDR2 as SQIVND (reference sequence). The CDR3 is made up of 15 amino acids. The junction had 4 bases not matched to a gene; V was cut back by 4 bases and J by 1 base. In DNA form, the CDR3 reads TGTGCCAGTAGTAAACGGGACAGGGGTTCCTACGAGCAGTACTTC. Translation gives CASSKRDRGSYEQYF.

The genes are TRBV11-2 and TRBJ2-3, with D possibly called TRBD1 or TRBD2 (6 bases each). In germline, CDR1 is SGHAT, CDR2 FQNNGV. The CDR3 runs 15 residues. The V and J ends lost 2 bases and 3 bases respectively, with 12 bases between them. The CDR3 region has the DNA TGTGCCAGCAGCTTATATGGGGGGCTTACAGATACGCAGTATTTT. Translating it yields CASSLYGGLTDTQYF.

This clone appeared a single time. This chain joins TRBV27 and TRBJ2-5, with D hard to call. The end of the DNA aligns better with TRBJ2-7, so the J call may be wrong. Germline assignment: CDR1 MNHEY and CDR2 SMNVEV (reference sequence). The CDR3 has 15 residues. Here the CDR3 DNA reads TGTGCCAGCAGTTTAGTGGCGTCAGCCCTCTACGAGCAGTACTTC. Translation: CASSLVASALYEQYF.